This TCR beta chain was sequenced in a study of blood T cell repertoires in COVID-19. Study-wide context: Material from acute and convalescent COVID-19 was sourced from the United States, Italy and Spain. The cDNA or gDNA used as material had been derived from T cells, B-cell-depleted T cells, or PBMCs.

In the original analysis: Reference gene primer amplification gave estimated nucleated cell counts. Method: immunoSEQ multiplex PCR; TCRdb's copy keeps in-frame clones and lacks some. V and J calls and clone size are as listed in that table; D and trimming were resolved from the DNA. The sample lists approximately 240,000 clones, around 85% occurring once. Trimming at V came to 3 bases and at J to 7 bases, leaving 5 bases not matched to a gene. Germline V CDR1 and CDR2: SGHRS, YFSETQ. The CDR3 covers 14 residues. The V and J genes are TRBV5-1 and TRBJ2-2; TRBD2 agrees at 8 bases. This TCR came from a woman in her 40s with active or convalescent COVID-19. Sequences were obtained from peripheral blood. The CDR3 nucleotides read TGCGCCAGCAGCTGGGGACTAGATGGCGGGGAGCTGTTTTTT. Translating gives CASSWGLDGGELFF.